This T cell receptor (beta chain) is drawn from a study of OX40 agonist ivuxolimab in advanced cancers. Libraries were prepared by immunoSEQ multiplex PCR; TCRdb keeps only in-frame clonotypes and omits some of them. The data hold around 66,000 clones, with 75% to 90% observed a single time. Study observations and caveats: CD8+ T cells were the subset that, on average, had more expanded clones than CD4+. Clonal expansion was seen in CD4+ and CD8+ blood T cells by week 6 at 0.1 to 3.0 mg/kg.

Peripheral blood came from all dose cohorts at three timepoints. Details on this clone: The antigen is not known.

This clonotype originated in an adult with an advanced solid tumor such as melanoma, head and neck, liver or kidney cancer. The sample in question was CD4+ or CD8+ T cells sorted from blood, obtained in a trial of the OX40 agonist ivuxolimab.

The CDR3 spells CASSSGLAGSEQYF. For the CDR3, the DNA is TGTGCCAGCAGCTCGGGACTAGCGGGTTCGGAGCAGTACTTC. This sequence joins TRBV7-9 and TRBJ2-7, with TRBD2 identical over 12 bases. The CDR3 totals 14 residues. V lost 4 bases, J lost 7 bases, and 5 bases stayed unmatched. Germline loops: CDR1 SEHNR, CDR2 FQNEAQ (reference sequence).